This paragraph reports one T cell receptor beta chain. The antigen remains undetermined. This CDR3 region has 14 residues. Germline-derived CDR1 and CDR2 are SGHRS and YFSETQ. 5' RACE that incorporated UMI labels was used to prepare the TRB cDNA libraries. TCRdb re-called the 5' RACE reads; every CDR3 protein appears as one record, without DNA. Its table records roughly 50,000 distinct CDR3 sequences. The sample comes from a study of CXCR3-negative and CXCR3-positive naive CD8 T cells. About the research overall: The study obtained around 130 million TRB reads, about 1.5 +/- 0.3 million per library.

Findings and caveats of the study: Fresh PBMCs went into most assays, and CXCR3 expression partly declined after cryopreservation. CXCR3-positive naive cells had more hydrophobic TRB CDR3s than CXCR3-negative naive cells. CXCR3-negative and CXCR3-positive naive cells shared comparable TRBV-TRBJ usage, but memory cells did not.

Cells that were CD45RO-CCR7+CD27+CD95- constituted naive CD8+ T cells. The rearrangement joins TRBV5-1 to TRBJ2-1. Sequencing was carried out using naive CXCR3+ CD8+ T cells from blood. Subset described: CD45RO-CCR7+CD27+CD95- naive CD8+ T cells expressing CXCR3 (TNR3+). The clonotype comes from a human donor in good health. Some clones in this sample may be carry-over from other donors' samples. CDR3 sequence: CASSLAGAYSEQFF.